This T cell receptor beta chain originates from a study of blood T cell repertoires in COVID-19. Study in general: COVID-19 samples, acute and convalescent, were from the United States, Italy and Spain.

The authors' processing: Amplified reference gene primers provided the basis for estimating nucleated cell counts. Clones were sequenced by immunoSEQ multiplex PCR, and TCRdb holds only the in-frame ones, with some missing. V and J calls and clone size are as listed in that table; D and trimming were resolved from the DNA. The sample includes 85,000 to 90,000 clones, 65% to 80% of them seen just once. CDR1 is MGHRA, CDR2 YSYEKL, per germline. This CDR3 is 16 amino acids long. The ends were cut back, 4 bases at V and 0 bases at J, with 13 bases in the middle. This clonotype was obtained from a man in his 70s with acute or convalescent COVID-19. The rearrangement links TRBV4-1 to TRBJ2-1, with a tentative D call TRBD1 (6 bases). Sample: peripheral blood. Here the CDR3 DNA reads TGCGCCAGCAGCCTACCGGGACATAGCTCCTACAATGAGCAGTTCTTC. This codes for CASSLPGHSSYNEQFF.